This TCR beta chain stems from a study of breast tumors, draining lymph nodes, adjacent tissues. Findings of the study overall: Luminal-like breast cancer showed significantly higher tumor–nontumor repertoire similarity than basal-like. Tumors had less TCR diversity than lymph nodes, more than nontumor tissue. That most tumor T cells come from lymph nodes remained unproven.

Concerning this clonotype itself: Antigen unknown.

There are 14 residues in the CDR3. The V segment lost 0 bases and the J segment 6 bases; nucleotides outside the gene matches: 4. Germline loops: CDR1 SGHRS, CDR2 YFSETQ. One entry per CDR3 protein, called by TCRdb with MiXCR from the multiplex PCR reads. The table includes about 13,000 distinct CDR3 sequences, around 57% detected once. This rearrangement joins TRBV5-1 to TRBJ2-3; TRBD1 matches 7 bases. Sequences were obtained from tumor-adjacent breast tissue. The sequence was collected from a female donor with breast cancer. Some clones in this sample may be carry-over from other donors' samples. The CDR3 protein is CASSLVGGSDTQYF. The DNA of the CDR3 is TGCGCCAGCAGCTTGGTAGGGGGCTCTGATACGCAGTATTTT.